This TCR beta chain appears in the sequencing data of a study of lymphopenia after photon versus proton radiotherapy. General study points: Under photons, naive T cells and diversity fell while effector/memory populations rose. In patients who died, overall survival fell as post-nadir TCR diversity dropped more. After lymphocyte nadir, photon-treated repertoires showed oligoclonal expansion, especially CD8+ Temra.

The method was immunoSEQ multiplex PCR; TCRdb's version includes in-frame clones alone and lacks a portion of them. The table shows about 30,000 clones, with 89% occurring only once. The CDR3 consists of 16 residues. CDR1 is SEHNR and CDR2 is FQNEAQ in the germline V gene (reference sequence). The J segment lost 5 bases and the V segment lost 3 bases, leaving 9 bases of the junction unmatched. Turning to this clone: What it binds is not known.

The sample in question was peripheral blood, obtained from a patient treated with proton-based radiotherapy. The V call is TRBV7-9, the J call TRBJ2-5; 10 positions agree with TRBD2. The sequence was obtained from a woman in her 70s with pancreatic cancer. Some clones in this sample may be carry-over from other donors' samples. CDR3 DNA sequence: TGTGCCAGCAGCTTCGGACTAGCGGACTACAGCGAGACCCAGTACTTC. It encodes CASSFGLADYSETQYF.